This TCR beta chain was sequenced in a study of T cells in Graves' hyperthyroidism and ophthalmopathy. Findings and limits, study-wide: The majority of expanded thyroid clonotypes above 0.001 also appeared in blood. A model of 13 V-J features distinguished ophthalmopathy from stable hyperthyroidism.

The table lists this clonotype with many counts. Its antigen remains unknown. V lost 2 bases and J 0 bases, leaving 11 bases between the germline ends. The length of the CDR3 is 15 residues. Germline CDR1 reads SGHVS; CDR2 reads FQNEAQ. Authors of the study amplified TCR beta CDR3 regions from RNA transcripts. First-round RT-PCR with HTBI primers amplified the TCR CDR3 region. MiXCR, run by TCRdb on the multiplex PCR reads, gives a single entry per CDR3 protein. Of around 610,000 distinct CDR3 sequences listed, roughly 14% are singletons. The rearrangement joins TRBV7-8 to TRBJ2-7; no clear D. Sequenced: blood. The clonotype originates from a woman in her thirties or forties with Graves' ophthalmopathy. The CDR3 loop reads CASSLPSRFSYEQYF. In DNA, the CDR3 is TGTGCCAGCAGCTTACCTAGTCGGTTCTCCTACGAGCAGTACTTC.